The present T cell receptor (beta chain) was sequenced within a study of low-dose radiotherapy and immunotherapy resistance in tumors (dated by TCRdb to 2021 to 2024). General notes on the study: Patients in Cohort 1 were given 0.5 Gy per fraction every 2 weeks, and the prescribed total PTV dose was 6.5 Gy. Every two weeks, patients got intravenous cyclophosphamide at 200 mg/m2, given one day ahead of each radiation and immunotherapy administration. Patients were given nivolumab as a 240 mg flat dose every two weeks and ipilimumab at 1 mg/kg every six weeks, with both drugs delivered intravenously. Randomization of trial participants into treatment groups was not performed. Starting on cycle 1 day 1, patients took 300 mg of aspirin by mouth once daily for four cycles. Eight patients were included in the translational analysis, namely three from the first dose cohort plus the first five from the second dose cohort. In Cohort 2, 1 Gy per fraction was delivered every two weeks, for a total of 13 Gy over 26 weeks.

First-strand cDNA was synthesized using Superscript III and a set of TRAV- and TRBV-specific primers, so that both TCRalpha and TCRbeta chains were covered. An approximately 20-cycle PCR with Phusion amplified the TCRs, pairing a constant-region primer with the adapter that was attached to the V primers. Amplification of the isolated mRNA was done with the MessageAmp II aRNA Amplification Kit, which involved a roughly 16-hour in vitro transcription at 37 degrees C. The Dynabeads mRNA DIRECT Purification Kit was used to isolate mRNA for TCR sequencing. A second approximately 25-cycle Phusion PCR added indexed Illumina adapters, and products were purified with AMPure XP beads. An Illumina MiniSeq instrument was used to deep-sequence the TCRalpha and TCRbeta libraries. The original methods were these. Custom Perl scripts pooled TCR sequences encoding the same protein, removed out-of-frame sequences and computed each clonotype's abundance. Any TCR sequence backed by just one read was left out of the analysis. The metrics used to describe the repertoires included Shannon entropy, Gini index, clonality, richness, and the frequency of TCRs shared between repertoires. Using fastp at Q25 and MiXCR, TCRdb reprocessed the public reads and kept productive beta chains. Rows merge per CDR3 protein into single entries with the most common DNA and genes. It is TCRdb's table, rather than the study itself, that gives the V and J calls and clone size. The table for this sample lists approximately 90,000 distinct CDR3 sequences; 9.4% of them were counted only once. The top ten clones comprise 0.95% to 1.3% of the sample.

According to the germline V gene (reference sequence), CDR1 reads GTSNPN and CDR2 reads SVGIG. The CDR3 has 13 amino acids, counting the end cysteine and phenylalanine. Left in the record is the CDR3 DNA by itself, 39 bases read in frame from the first base. V is shortened by 0 bases, J by 7 bases, and the region joining them spans 10 bases. This clonotype was recorded many times. It lacks a known antigen. No per-base quality is available; no much larger clone lies one base away. The sample's time point label is to be understood as: before trial treatment. The donors came from RACIN, which was a single-arm phase I dose-escalation trial that paired nivolumab and ipilimumab with aspirin, low-dose cyclophosphamide and low-dose radiotherapy. Patients were eligible if they had advanced solid tumors that were TIL-negative.

The rearrangement joined TRBV30 to TRBJ1-5; the D gene is perhaps TRBD1, on 5 matching bases. The sequencing used PBMCs, collected before treatment. The source is a male donor with prostate cancer. The bases are TGTGCCTGGAGTGTGACCGGGGGGCAGCCCCAGCATTTT. This gives the protein CAWSVTGGQPQHF.